Each of the 10 T cell receptor beta chains below was sequenced from the same sample in a study of CD8 T cells in ankylosing spondylitis. Notes on the study in general: One TCR beta motif, made up of roughly 8 highly homologous variants, appeared characteristic of ankylosing spondylitis blood.

The antigens of these receptors remain unknown. TCRdb re-called the 5' RACE reads with MiXCR, one entry per CDR3 protein. Here the sample spans hundreds of thousands of distinct CDR3 sequences, about an eighth being singletons. Sequenced input: blood, either unsorted or a sorted T cell fraction (not recorded which). The receptor set was obtained from a male donor with ankylosing spondylitis.

This clonotype was seen many times. The V and J genes are TRBV25-1 and TRBJ1-3; D is possibly TRBD1 (6 bases). Germline lookup yields CDR1 MGHDK and CDR2 SYGVNS. The V and J ends lost 8 bases and 0 bases respectively, with 17 bases between them. The CDR3 runs 16 residues. CDR3 sequence: CASGPTGFLSGNTIYF. CDR3 sequence (DNA): TGTGCCAGCGGCCCCACAGGGTTCCTCTCTGGAAACACCATATATTTT. The full variable domain, completed using reference TRBV25-1 and TRBJ1-3, is EADIYQTPRYLVIGTGKKITLECSQTMGHDKMYWYQQDPGMELHLIHYSYGVNSTEKGDLSSESTVSRIRTEHFPLTLESARPSHTSQYLCASGPTGFLSGNTIYFGEGSWLTVV.

This clonotype has only a few counts. The rearrangement joins TRBV24-1 to TRBJ2-2; D is unclear. Germline assignment: CDR1 KGHDR and CDR2 SFDVKD. The germline V and J ends were trimmed by 4 bases and 0 bases, with 8 bases remaining between them. There are 15 residues in the CDR3. CDR3 region: CATSDPAPNTGELFF. DNA for the CDR3: TGTGCCACCAGTGACCCGGCGCCGAACACCGGGGAGCTGTTTTTT.

The chain combines TRBV20-1 with TRBJ1-2; D remains unclear. This CDR3 has 13 amino acids. Trimming took 0 bases from V and 8 from J, leaving 13 bases between them. The V gene's germline CDR1 is DFQATT and CDR2 SNEGSKA (reference sequence). This CDR3 is CSARDRIQTGYTF. The CDR3 bases are TGCAGTGCTAGAGATCGAATACAGACCGGCTACACCTTC.

V and J are TRBV5-1 and TRBJ2-1; D possibly corresponds to TRBD2 (6 bases). V gave up 3 bases and J gave up 2 bases, with 12 bases separating them. Germline V lookup: CDR1 SGHRS, CDR2 YFSETQ. CDR3 size: 15 residues. CDR3 in DNA: TGCGCCAGCAGCTACGACAGCGGGCCCTACAATGAGCAGTTCTTC. Its protein product is CASSYDSGPYNEQFF.

Only a few counts were recorded for this clonotype. The V call is TRBV6-2 or TRBV6-3, the J call TRBJ2-1; possibly TRBD2 for D (6 bases). Germline lookup yields CDR1 MNHEY and CDR2 SVGEGT. The length of the CDR3 is 12 residues. V shed 10 bases and J shed 9 bases, with 16 bases lying between them. CDR3 amino acids: CATYLGGSEQFF. CDR3 nucleotides: TGTGCCACCTATTTGGGGGGTAGTGAGCAGTTCTTC.

This chain links TRBV10-3 with TRBJ2-5; the match to TRBD2 covers 10 bases. From germline, CDR1 is ENHRY and CDR2 SYGVKD. Unmatched junction bases numbered 4, after V lost 8 bases and J lost 4 bases. The CDR3 loop spans 13 amino acids. Here the CDR3 DNA reads TGTGCCATCGCATTAGCGGGAGGAGAGACCCAGTACTTC. Its translation is CAIALAGGETQYF.

There are a few counts of this clonotype. The V and J genes are TRBV29-1 and TRBJ1-4; 9 bases align to TRBD1. Germline V gives CDR1 SQVTM, CDR2 ANQGSEA. The length of the CDR3 is 14 residues. V lost 3 bases, J lost 6 bases, and 5 bases stayed unmatched. The chain's CDR3 is CSVDAGTGHEKLFF. CDR3 DNA sequence: TGCAGCGTTGATGCCGGGACAGGGCATGAAAAACTGTTTTTT.

The chain employs TRBV9 and TRBJ1-4; D ambiguous. The germline V gene encodes CDR1 SGDLS and CDR2 YYNGEE. This CDR3 comprises 13 residues. V lost 2 bases and J 8 bases, leaving 10 bases between the germline ends. DNA of the CDR3: TGTGCCAGCAGCGTCCTCCCCGGCGAAAAACTGTTTTTT. Its translation: CASSVLPGEKLFF. The full variable domain, rest sourced from reference TRBV9 and TRBJ1-4, is DSGVTQTPKHLITATGQRVTLRCSPRSGDLSVYWYQQSLDQGLQFLIQYYNGEERAKGNILERFSAQQFPDLHSELNLSSLELGDSALYFCASSVLPGEKLFFGSGTQLSVL.

The sample holds a few counts of this clonotype. CDR3 coding DNA: TGTGCCAGCAGCTCAGACGGGGGAGAGACCCAGTACTTC. Translating it yields CASSSDGGETQYF. The rearrangement links TRBV7-2 to TRBJ2-5, with D tentatively TRBD2 (6 bases). Trimming cost V 4 bases and J 4 bases, with 10 bases left between them. The germline CDR1 and CDR2 sequences are SGHTA and FQGNSA. The CDR3 length is 13 residues.

This sequence joins TRBV28 and TRBJ2-5; a possible D gene is TRBD1 (5 bases). Germline lookup yields CDR1 MDHEN and CDR2 SYDVKM. The CDR3 consists of 15 residues. Trimming took off 5 bases at V and 3 bases at J, with 16 bases between the two ends. CDR3 coding DNA: TGTGCCAGCAGTCCGTGGGGCCTTAGGGAAGAGACCCAGTACTTC. Translating gives CASSPWGLREETQYF.